The 6 T cell receptor beta chains below all came from one sample that was sequenced in a study of cytomegalovirus exposure and HLA in healthy donors. The study ran its PCR with 60 Vbeta and 13 Jbeta primers. Measured with immunoSEQ multiplex PCR; TCRdb has only the in-frame clones, and not every one. The profile shows hundreds of thousands of clones, around 89% of them singletons. The source material was PBMCs. These receptors were taken from a woman aged 18-35 years in good health and CMV-seronegative.

This chain connects TRBV6-5 to TRBJ2-7; 9 bases fit TRBD2. This CDR3 has 15 amino acids. Germline V gene sequence: CDR1 MNHEY, CDR2 SVGAGI. Losses at the gene ends were 2 bases for V and 1 base for J; bases not matched to a gene: 3. The CDR3 DNA is TGTGCCAGCAGTTACGGTGCGGGAGGGTCCTACGAGCAGTACTTC. Amino acids: CASSYGAGGSYEQYF.

The chain links TRBV19 to TRBJ2-5; possible D gene TRBD2, 6 bases. V was cut by 5 bases and J by 7 bases, with 17 bases left in between. Per germline, CDR1 LNHDA and CDR2 SQIVND (reference sequence). This CDR3 region has 14 residues. The CDR3 nucleotides are TGTGCCAGTAGTGAGACTGGGGGAGGAGGGACCCAGTACTTC. Residues: CASSETGGGGTQYF.

V and J are TRBV7-3 and TRBJ2-3, with TRBD2 identical over 11 bases. This CDR3 has 14 amino acids. The V gene end was trimmed by 9 bases and the J gene end by 5 bases; junction bases not matched to a gene: 7. Germline V gives CDR1 SGHTA, CDR2 FQGTGA. This CDR3 reads CASHSGRAGDTQYF. The CDR3 bases are TGTGCCAGTCATAGCGGGAGGGCGGGAGATACGCAGTATTTT.

The V and J genes are TRBV7-2 and TRBJ1-5; D not certain. The CDR3 covers 15 residues. V gave up 4 bases and J gave up 1 base, with 11 bases separating them. Germline V lookup: CDR1 SGHTA, CDR2 FQGNSA. In DNA, the CDR3 is TGTGCCAGCAGCTCAACCTACAGAAGCAATCAGCCCCAGCATTTT. This codes for CASSSTYRSNQPQHF.

The chain joins TRBV27 to TRBJ2-1; 7 positions agree with TRBD2. This CDR3 spans 12 amino acids. Germline CDR1 reads MNHEY; CDR2 reads SMNVEV (reference sequence). After removal of 4 bases from V and 9 bases from J, the junction contained 3 bases not matched to a gene. The CDR3 spells CASSSPGGEQFF. In nucleotides, the CDR3 is TGTGCCAGCAGTTCCCCGGGGGGTGAGCAGTTCTTC.

This clone was recorded only once. V gene TRBV9 combines with J gene TRBJ1-1; 7 bases fit TRBD1. The CDR3 covers 16 residues. Trimming removed 4 bases from V and 2 bases from J; junction bases left unmatched: 11. Germline CDR1 is SGDLS and CDR2 is YYNGEE. The CDR3 is CASSSRTDRANTEAFF. As DNA, the CDR3 is TGTGCCAGCAGCTCGAGAACCGACAGGGCCAACACTGAAGCTTTCTTT.